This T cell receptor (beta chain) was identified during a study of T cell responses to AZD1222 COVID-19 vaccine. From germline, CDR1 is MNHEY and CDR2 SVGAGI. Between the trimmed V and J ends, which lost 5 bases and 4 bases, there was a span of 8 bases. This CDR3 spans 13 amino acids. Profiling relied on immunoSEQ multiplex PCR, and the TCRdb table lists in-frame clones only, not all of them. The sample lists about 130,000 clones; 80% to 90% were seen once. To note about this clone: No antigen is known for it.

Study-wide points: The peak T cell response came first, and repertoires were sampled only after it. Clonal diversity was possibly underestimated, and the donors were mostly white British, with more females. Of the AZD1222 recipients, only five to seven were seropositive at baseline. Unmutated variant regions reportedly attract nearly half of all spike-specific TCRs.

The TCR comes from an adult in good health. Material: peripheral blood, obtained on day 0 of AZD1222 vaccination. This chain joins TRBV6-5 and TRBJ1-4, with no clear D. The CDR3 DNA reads TGTGCCAGCAGTCGGGCCGGTAATGAAAAACTGTTTTTT. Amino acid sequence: CASSRAGNEKLFF.